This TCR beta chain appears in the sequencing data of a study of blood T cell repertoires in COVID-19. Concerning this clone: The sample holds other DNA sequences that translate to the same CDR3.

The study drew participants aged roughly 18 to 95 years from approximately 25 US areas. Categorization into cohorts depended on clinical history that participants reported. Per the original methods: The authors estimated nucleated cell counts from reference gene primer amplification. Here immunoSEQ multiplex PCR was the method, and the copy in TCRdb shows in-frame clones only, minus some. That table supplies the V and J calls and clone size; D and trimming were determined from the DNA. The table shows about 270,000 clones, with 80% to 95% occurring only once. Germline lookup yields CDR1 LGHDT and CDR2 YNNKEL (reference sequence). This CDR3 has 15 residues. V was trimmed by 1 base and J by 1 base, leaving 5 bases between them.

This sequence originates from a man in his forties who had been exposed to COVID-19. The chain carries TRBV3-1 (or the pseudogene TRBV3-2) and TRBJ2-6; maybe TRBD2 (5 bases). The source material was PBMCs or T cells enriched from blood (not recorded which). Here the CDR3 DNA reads TGTGCCAGCAGCCAAGGGACTTCTGGGGCCAACGTCCTGACTTTC. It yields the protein CASSQGTSGANVLTF.